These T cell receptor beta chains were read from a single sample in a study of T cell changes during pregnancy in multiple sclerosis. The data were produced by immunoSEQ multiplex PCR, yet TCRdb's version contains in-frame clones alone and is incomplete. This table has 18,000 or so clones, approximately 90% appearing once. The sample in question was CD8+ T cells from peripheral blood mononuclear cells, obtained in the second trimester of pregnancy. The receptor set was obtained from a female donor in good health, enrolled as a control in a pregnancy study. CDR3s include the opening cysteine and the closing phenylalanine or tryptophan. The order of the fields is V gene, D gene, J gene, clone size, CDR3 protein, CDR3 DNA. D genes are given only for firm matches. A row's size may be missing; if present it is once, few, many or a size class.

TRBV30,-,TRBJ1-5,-,CAWTPFSNQPQHF,TGTGCCTGGACCCCGTTCAGCAATCAGCCCCAGCATTTT
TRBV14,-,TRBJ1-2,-,CASSQDPTANYEVYTF,TGTGCCAGCAGCCAAGATCCCACCGCCAACTACGAGGTCTACACCTTC
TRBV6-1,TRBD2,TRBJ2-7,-,CASRPSGDYEQYF,TGTGCCAGCAGGCCCAGCGGGGACTACGAGCAGTACTTC
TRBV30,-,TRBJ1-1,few,CAWSVTSVTEAFF,TGTGCCTGGAGTGTAACCTCGGTCACTGAAGCTTTCTTT
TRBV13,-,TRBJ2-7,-,CASSLRGTPNYEQYF,TGTGCCAGCAGCTTAAGGGGAACCCCAAACTACGAGCAGTACTTC
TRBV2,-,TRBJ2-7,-,CASSEEGQYF,TGTGCCAGCAGTGAGGAGGGGCAGTACTTC
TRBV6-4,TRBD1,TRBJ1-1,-,CASARQGDNTEAFF,TGTGCCAGCGCCAGACAGGGGGACAACACTGAAGCTTTCTTT
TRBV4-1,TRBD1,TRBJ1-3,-,CASSVGYRGSGNTIYF,TGCGCCAGCAGCGTAGGATACAGGGGTTCAGGAAACACCATATATTTT
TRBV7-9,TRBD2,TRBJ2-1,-,CASSFPGTSGYNEQFF,TGTGCCAGCAGTTTCCCCGGGACTAGCGGCTACAATGAGCAGTTCTTC
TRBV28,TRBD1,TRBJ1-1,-,CASRLDRGNTEAFF,TGTGCCAGCAGGCTCGACAGGGGGAACACTGAAGCTTTCTTT
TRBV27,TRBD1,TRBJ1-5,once,CASSRSRGPEHSNQPQHF,TGTGCCAGCAGTCGTTCGAGGGGGCCCGAACATAGCAATCAGCCCCAGCATTTT
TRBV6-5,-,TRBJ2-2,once,CASGQGLVKAGELFF,TGTGCCTCTGGGCAGGGACTCGTTAAGGCCGGGGAGCTGTTTTTT
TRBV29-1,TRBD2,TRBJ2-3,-,CSAGRVTDTQYF,TGCAGCGCTGGGAGGGTGACGGATACGCAGTATTTT
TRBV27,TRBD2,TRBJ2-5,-,CASSLSSGGVGETQYF,TGTGCCAGCAGTTTATCGAGCGGGGGCGTAGGGGAGACCCAGTACTTC